This T cell receptor (beta chain) stems from a study of blood T cell repertoires in COVID-19. For the study at large: Acute and convalescent COVID-19 specimens originated in the United States, Italy and Spain. T cells, B-cell-depleted T cells, or PBMCs provided the cDNA or gDNA that served as material.

The germline gives CDR1 SGHTS, CDR2 YDEGEE. CDR3 size: 16 residues. V shed 0 bases and J 4 bases; nucleotides not matched to a gene: 7. This study enrolled people aged roughly 18 to 89 from 20 to 25 US geographic areas. The authors' processing: Reference gene primer amplification gave nucleated cell count estimates. Measured with immunoSEQ multiplex PCR; TCRdb has only the in-frame clones, and not every one. That table is the source of V, J and clone size, and D and trimming were worked out from the DNA. This table holds 200,000 to 250,000 clones, around 86% found once. This clone was observed a single time.

The sequence derives from a woman aged 40 to 55 with acute COVID-19. The specimen sequenced was PBMCs or T cells enriched from blood (not recorded which). The rearrangement links TRBV5-8 to TRBJ1-5, with 7 bases identical to TRBD1. The CDR3 loop reads CASSLGDRVGNQPQHF. CDR3 coding DNA: TGTGCCAGCAGCTTGGGTGACAGGGTAGGAAATCAGCCCCAGCATTTT.